These 9 T cell receptor beta chains were all obtained from the same sample, sequenced in a study of Graves' ophthalmopathy and Graves' hyperthyroidism. Amplification of the TCR beta CDR3 regions used RNA transcripts (as template). HTBI-primed first-round RT-PCR preceded second-round multiplex PCR. TCRdb called the multiplex PCR reads again in MiXCR, with one record for every CDR3 protein. The profile shows 900,000 to 1,200,000 distinct CDR3 sequences, 35% to 45% of them singletons. Material: peripheral blood or thyroid tissue (not recorded which). All receptors derive from an adult man with Graves' hyperthyroidism.

The chain joins TRBV29-1 to TRBJ1-1, with D possibly being TRBD1 (6 bases). The CDR3 sequence is 12 residues long. Germline V gene lookup returns CDR1 SQVTM and CDR2 ANQGSEA. V dropped 4 bases and J dropped 11 bases, with 17 bases sitting between them. The CDR3 region has the DNA TGCAGCGTTGTCGGGGGCCCCCTTGGTGCTTTCTTT. Residues: CSVVGGPLGAFF.

The rearrangement uses TRBV20-1 and TRBJ2-7, with TRBD1 matching 7 bases. This CDR3 has 14 residues. After removal of 5 bases from V and 5 bases from J, the junction contained 12 bases not matched to a gene. Germline lookup yields CDR1 DFQATT and CDR2 SNEGSKA (reference sequence). CDR3 sequence reads: CSAEHNRGMDEQYF. DNA of the CDR3: TGCAGTGCTGAACATAACAGGGGAATGGACGAGCAGTACTTC.

This clonotype was recorded a few times. This chain connects TRBV27 to TRBJ2-7, with D perhaps matching TRBD1 (6 bases). This CDR3 has 15 residues. With 6 bases removed from V and 3 bases from J, the gap between germline ends came to 18 bases. Germline lookup yields CDR1 MNHEY and CDR2 SMNVEV (reference sequence). DNA of the CDR3: TGTGCCAGCAGACCAACAGGGTCCATTATCTACGAGCAGTACTTC. It yields the protein CASRPTGSIIYEQYF.

The CDR3 loop is CSARGGGGQGTEAFF. The CDR3 bases are TGCAGTGCTAGAGGAGGTGGGGGGCAAGGGACTGAAGCTTTCTTT. The rearrangement joins TRBV20-1 to TRBJ1-1; D perhaps matches TRBD1 (6 bases). The V end was cut by 1 base, the J end by 5 bases, with 17 bases between. This CDR3 spans 15 amino acids. Germline assignment: CDR1 DFQATT and CDR2 SNEGSKA (reference sequence).

The V gene is TRBV25-1, the J gene TRBJ2-7; 8 positions agree with TRBD1. The CDR3 is made up of 15 amino acids. From germline, CDR1 is MGHDK and CDR2 SYGVNS. J gave up 7 bases and V 6 bases, and 14 bases lay outside the gene matches. CDR3 nucleotide sequence: TGTGCCAGCAGCCCCCAGGGGGCCGGGAATGAGGAGCAGTACTTC. Translated, it gives CASSPQGAGNEEQYF.

This clonotype appeared once. The chain couples TRBV29-1 to TRBJ2-5, with D uncertain. Germline V CDR1 and CDR2: SQVTM, ANQGSEA. V lost 8 bases and J 2 bases, leaving 9 bases between the germline ends. The CDR3 has 11 amino acids. Here the CDR3 reads CSFTSQETQYF. CDR3 bases: TGCAGCTTCACCTCACAAGAGACCCAGTACTTC.

This sequence joins TRBV11-2 and TRBJ2-7; D is uncertain. CDR3 length equals 13 residues. Germline V gives CDR1 SGHAT, CDR2 FQNNGV. Trimming shortened V by 5 bases and J by 3 bases, and 11 bases separated the two germline ends. CDR3 bases: TGTGCCAGCAGCCGTACCGGAGACTACGAGCAGTACTTC. Amino acids: CASSRTGDYEQYF.

The CDR3 protein is CASRSAPGGNTEAFF. The CDR3, as DNA: TGTGCCAGCAGGTCCGCCCCCGGGGGGAACACTGAAGCTTTCTTT. V gene TRBV7-8 combines with J gene TRBJ1-1, with D possibly being TRBD1 (5 bases). The CDR3 sequence is 15 residues long. V was shortened by 6 bases and J by 1 base, with 15 bases between the two germline ends. From germline, CDR1 is SGHVS and CDR2 FQNEAQ.

This clonotype was seen only a few times. V usage is TRBV10-3 and J usage is TRBJ1-4; 7 bases align to TRBD1. CDR3 length equals 14 residues. Germline loops: CDR1 ENHRY, CDR2 SYGVKD. Unmatched junction bases numbered 10, after V lost 10 bases and J lost 5 bases. In DNA, the CDR3 is TGTGCCACCACCGCCGGGACAGTAAATGAAAAACTGTTTTTT. Translation gives CATTAGTVNEKLFF.